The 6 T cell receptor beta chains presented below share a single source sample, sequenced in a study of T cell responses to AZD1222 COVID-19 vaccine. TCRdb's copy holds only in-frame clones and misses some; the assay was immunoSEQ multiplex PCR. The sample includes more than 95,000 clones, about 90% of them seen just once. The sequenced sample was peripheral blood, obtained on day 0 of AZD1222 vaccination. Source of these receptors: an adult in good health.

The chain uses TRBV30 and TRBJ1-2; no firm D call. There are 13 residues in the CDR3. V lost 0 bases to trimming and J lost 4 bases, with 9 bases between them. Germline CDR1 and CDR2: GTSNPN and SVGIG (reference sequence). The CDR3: CAWSVGRPYGYTF. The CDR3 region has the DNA TGTGCCTGGAGTGTAGGCAGGCCCTATGGCTACACCTTC.

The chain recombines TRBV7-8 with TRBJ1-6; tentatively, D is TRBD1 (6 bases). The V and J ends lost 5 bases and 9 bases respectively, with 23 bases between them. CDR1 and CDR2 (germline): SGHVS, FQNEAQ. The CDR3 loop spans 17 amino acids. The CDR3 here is CASSQGSGGSFSSPLHF. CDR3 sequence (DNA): TGTGCCAGCAGCCAAGGGTCGGGGGGCTCGTTTAGTTCACCCCTCCACTTT.

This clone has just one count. The CDR3 bases are TGTGCCAGCAGCTCACACAGGGACTATGGCTACACCTTC. This encodes CASSSHRDYGYTF. This chain links TRBV7-2 with TRBJ1-2; D might be TRBD1 (6 bases). CDR3 length: 13 residues. Germline loops: CDR1 SGHTA, CDR2 FQGNSA. The V end lost 4 bases, the J end lost 3 bases, and 9 bases lay between the germline ends.

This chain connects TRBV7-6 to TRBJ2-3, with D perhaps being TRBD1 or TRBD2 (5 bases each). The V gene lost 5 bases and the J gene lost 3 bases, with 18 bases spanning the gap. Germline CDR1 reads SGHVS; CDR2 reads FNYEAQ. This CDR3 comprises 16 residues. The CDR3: CASSTRGAGVTDTQYF. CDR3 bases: TGTGCCAGCAGCACTAGAGGGGCAGGTGTAACAGATACGCAGTATTTT.

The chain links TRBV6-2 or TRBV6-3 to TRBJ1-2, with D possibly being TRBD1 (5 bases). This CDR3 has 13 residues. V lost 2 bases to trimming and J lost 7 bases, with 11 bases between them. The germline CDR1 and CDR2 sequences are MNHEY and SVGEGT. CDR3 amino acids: CASSYRGLGGYTF. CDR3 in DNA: TGTGCCAGCAGTTACCGGGGCCTAGGTGGCTACACCTTC.

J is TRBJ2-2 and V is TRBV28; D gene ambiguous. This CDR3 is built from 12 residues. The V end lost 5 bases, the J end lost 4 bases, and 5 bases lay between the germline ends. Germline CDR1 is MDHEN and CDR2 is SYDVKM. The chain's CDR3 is CASSPTTGELFF. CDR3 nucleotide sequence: TGTGCCAGCAGTCCAACCACCGGGGAGCTGTTTTTT. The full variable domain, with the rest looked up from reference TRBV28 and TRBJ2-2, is DVKVTQSSRYLVKRTGEKVFLECVQDMDHENMFWYRQDPGLGLRLIYFSYDVKMKEKGDIPEGYSVSREKKERFSLILESASTNQTSMYLCASSPTTGELFFGEGSRLTVL.